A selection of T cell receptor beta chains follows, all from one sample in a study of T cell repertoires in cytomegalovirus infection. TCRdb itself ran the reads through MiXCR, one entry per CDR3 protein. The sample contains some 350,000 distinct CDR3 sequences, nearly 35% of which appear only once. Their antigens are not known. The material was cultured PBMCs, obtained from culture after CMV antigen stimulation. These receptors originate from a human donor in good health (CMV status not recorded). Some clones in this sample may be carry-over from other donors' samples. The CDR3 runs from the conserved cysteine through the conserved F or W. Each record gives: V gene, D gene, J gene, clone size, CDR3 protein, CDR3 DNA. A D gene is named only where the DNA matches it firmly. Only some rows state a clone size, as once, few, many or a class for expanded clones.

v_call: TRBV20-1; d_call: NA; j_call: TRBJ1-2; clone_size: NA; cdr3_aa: CSARASRTEDGYTF; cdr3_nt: TGCAGTGCTAGAGCATCTAGGACAGAAGATGGCTACACCTTC
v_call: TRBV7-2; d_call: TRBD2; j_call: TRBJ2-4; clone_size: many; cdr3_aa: CASNSELAGPLAKNIQYF; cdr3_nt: TGTGCCAGCAACTCAGAACTAGCGGGACCATTAGCCAAAAACATTCAGTACTTC
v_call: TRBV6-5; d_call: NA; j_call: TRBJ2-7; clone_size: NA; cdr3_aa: CASSAIYGATYEQYF; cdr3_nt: TGTGCCAGCAGTGCCATATATGGGGCAACCTACGAGCAGTACTTC
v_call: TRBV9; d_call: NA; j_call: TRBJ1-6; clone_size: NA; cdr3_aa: CASSVNLTPQASPLHF; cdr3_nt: TGTGCCAGCAGCGTAAACCTAACACCCCAGGCGTCACCCCTCCACTTT
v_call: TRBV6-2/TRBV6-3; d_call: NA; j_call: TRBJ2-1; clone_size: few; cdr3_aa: CASSSRGGQFF; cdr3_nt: TGTGCCAGCAGTTCCAGGGGGGGGCAGTTCTTC
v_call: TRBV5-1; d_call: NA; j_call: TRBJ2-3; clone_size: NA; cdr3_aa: CASSIISGSTDTQYF; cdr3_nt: TGCGCCAGCAGCATAATTAGCGGAAGCACAGATACGCAGTATTTT
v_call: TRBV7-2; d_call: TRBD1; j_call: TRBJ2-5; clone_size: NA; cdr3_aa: CASRPGQVFETQYF; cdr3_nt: TGTGCCAGCAGGCCGGGACAGGTCTTTGAGACCCAGTACTTC
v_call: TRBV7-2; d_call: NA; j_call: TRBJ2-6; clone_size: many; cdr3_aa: CALSGSSGANVLTF; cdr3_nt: TGTGCCCTTTCCGGGAGCTCTGGGGCCAACGTCCTGACTTTC
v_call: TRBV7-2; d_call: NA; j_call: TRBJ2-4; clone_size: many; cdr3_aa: CASSLNIAKNIQYF; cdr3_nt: TGTGCCAGCAGCCTCAATATAGCCAAAAACATTCAGTACTTC
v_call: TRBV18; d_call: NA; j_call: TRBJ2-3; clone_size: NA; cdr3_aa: CASSPGITDTQYF; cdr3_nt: TGTGCCAGCTCACCGGGGATCACAGATACGCAGTATTTT
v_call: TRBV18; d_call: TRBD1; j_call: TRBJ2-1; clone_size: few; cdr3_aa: CASSMRGQGHEQFF; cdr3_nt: TGTGCCAGCTCGATGAGGGGACAGGGACATGAGCAGTTCTTC
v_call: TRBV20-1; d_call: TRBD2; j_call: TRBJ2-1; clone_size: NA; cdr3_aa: CSAEGLAGAISYNEQFF; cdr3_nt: TGCAGTGCTGAGGGACTAGCGGGAGCCATCTCCTACAATGAGCAGTTCTTC
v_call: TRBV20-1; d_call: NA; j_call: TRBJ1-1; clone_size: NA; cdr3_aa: CSAKADLRQMNTEAFF; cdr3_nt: TGCAGTGCTAAAGCTGATCTCCGACAGATGAACACTGAAGCTTTCTTT
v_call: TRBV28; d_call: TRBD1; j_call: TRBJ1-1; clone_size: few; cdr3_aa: CASSLFPGTAMNTEAFF; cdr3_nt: TGTGCCAGCAGTTTATTTCCCGGGACAGCCATGAACACTGAAGCTTTCTTT
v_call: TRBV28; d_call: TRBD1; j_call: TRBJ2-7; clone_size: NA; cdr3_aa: CASSTQGFEQYF; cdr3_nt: TGTGCCAGCAGCACACAGGGGTTCGAGCAGTACTTC
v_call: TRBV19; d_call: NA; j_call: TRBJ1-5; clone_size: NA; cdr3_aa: CASSKEGGHQPQHF; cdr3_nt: TGTGCCAGTAGTAAGGAAGGCGGCCATCAGCCCCAGCATTTT
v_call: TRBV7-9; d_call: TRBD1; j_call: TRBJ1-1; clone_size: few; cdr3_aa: CASSFPTGTVNTEAFF; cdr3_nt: TGTGCCAGCAGTTTTCCAACCGGGACAGTTAACACTGAAGCTTTCTTT
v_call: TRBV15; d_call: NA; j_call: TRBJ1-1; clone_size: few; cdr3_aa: CATSRGLFGRVAEAFF; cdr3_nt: TGTGCCACCAGCAGAGGCCTTTTTGGGCGTGTTGCTGAAGCTTTCTTT
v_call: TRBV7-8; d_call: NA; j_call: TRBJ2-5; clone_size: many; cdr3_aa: CASSRDGRVERETQYF; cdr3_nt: TGTGCCAGCAGTCGAGACGGCAGGGTAGAGAGAGAGACCCAGTACTTC
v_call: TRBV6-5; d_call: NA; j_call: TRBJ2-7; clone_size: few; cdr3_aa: CASSYQRAVNEQYF; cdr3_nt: TGTGCCAGCAGTTACCAGCGGGCCGTTAACGAGCAGTACTTC
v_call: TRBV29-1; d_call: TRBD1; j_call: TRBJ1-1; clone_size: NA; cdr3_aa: CSVEVTGGNTEAFF; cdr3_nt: TGCAGCGTTGAAGTAACAGGGGGGAACACTGAAGCTTTCTTT
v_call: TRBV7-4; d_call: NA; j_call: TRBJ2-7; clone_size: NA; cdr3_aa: CASSTRLYEQYF; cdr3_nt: TGTGCCAGCAGCACCCGTCTCTACGAGCAGTACTTC
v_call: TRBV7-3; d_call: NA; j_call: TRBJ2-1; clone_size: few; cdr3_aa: CASSSGGGRGSYNEQFF; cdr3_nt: TGTGCCAGCAGCTCAGGGGGGGGGAGGGGCTCCTACAATGAGCAGTTCTTC
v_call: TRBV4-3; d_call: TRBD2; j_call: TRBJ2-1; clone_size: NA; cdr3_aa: CASSQDASSGSVYNEQFF; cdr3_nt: TGCGCCAGCAGCCAAGATGCATCTAGCGGGAGTGTCTACAATGAGCAGTTCTTC
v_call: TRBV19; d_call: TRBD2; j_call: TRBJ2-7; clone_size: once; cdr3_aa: CASSLIAGAVYEQYF; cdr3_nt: TGTGCCAGTAGTCTAATAGCGGGTGCGGTCTACGAGCAGTACTTC
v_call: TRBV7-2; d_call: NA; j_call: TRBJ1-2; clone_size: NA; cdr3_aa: CAEQEQPNYGYTF; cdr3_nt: TGTGCCGAACAGGAGCAACCTAACTATGGCTACACCTTC
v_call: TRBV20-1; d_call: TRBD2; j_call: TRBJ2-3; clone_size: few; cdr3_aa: CSASLGSGRSADTQYF; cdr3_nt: TGCAGTGCTAGCCTTGGTAGCGGGAGGTCTGCAGATACGCAGTATTTT
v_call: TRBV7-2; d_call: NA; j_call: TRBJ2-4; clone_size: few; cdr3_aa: CASSLNRLGAKNIQYF; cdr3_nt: TGTGCCAGCAGCCTAAACCGTTTGGGGGCCAAAAACATTCAGTACTTC
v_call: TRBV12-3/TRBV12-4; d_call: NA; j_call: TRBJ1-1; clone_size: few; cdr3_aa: CASTSQVNTEAFF; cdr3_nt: TGTGCCAGCACCTCCCAGGTAAACACTGAAGCTTTCTTT
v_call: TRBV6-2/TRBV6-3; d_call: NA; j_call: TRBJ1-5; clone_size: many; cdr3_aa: CASSQQGWNQPQHF; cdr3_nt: TGTGCCAGCAGCCAACAGGGTTGGAATCAGCCCCAGCATTTT
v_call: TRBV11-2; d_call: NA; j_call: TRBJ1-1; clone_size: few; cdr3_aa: CASSPSMGDTEAFF; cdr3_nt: TGTGCCAGCAGCCCTTCCATGGGGGACACTGAAGCTTTCTTT
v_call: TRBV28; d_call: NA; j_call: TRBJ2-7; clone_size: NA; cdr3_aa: CASSLLGLREQYF; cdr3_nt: TGTGCCAGCAGTTTGTTAGGTCTCCGCGAGCAGTACTTC
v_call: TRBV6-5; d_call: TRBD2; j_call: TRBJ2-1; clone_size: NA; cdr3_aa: CASNIAGGSFGRNEQFF; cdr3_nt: TGTGCCAGCAATATAGCGGGAGGAAGTTTTGGGCGCAATGAGCAGTTCTTC
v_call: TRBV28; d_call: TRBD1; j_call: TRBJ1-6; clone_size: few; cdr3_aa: CASSFGDRASSYNSPLHF; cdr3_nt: TGTGCCAGCAGTTTTGGGGACAGGGCCAGCTCCTATAATTCACCCCTCCACTTT
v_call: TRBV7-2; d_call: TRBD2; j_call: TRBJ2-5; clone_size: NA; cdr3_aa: CASSLLGRGSGRGETQYF; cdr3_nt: TGTGCCAGCAGCTTATTAGGTCGGGGTAGCGGGAGGGGAGAGACCCAGTACTTC
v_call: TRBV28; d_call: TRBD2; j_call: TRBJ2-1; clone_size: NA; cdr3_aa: CASSWGGISGNEQFF; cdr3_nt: TGTGCCAGCAGTTGGGGAGGGATTAGTGGCAATGAGCAGTTCTTC
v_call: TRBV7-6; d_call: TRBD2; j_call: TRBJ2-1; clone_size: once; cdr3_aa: CASSSTSGVYTEQFF; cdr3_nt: TGTGCCAGCAGCTCCACTAGCGGGGTTTACACTGAGCAGTTCTTC
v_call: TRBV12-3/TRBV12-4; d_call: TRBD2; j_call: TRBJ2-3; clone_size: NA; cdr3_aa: CASRGGGGFTDTQYF; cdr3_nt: TGTGCCAGCAGGGGGGGGGGGGGTTTCACAGATACGCAGTATTTT